The entry below gives a single T cell receptor beta chain sequence along with its context. Its specific antigen is unknown. There are no base qualities to consult, and no much larger clone falls within one base. At the junction V is shortened by 8 bases and J by 0 bases; bases outside the gene matches: 9. From the germline V gene (reference sequence), CDR1 is LNHDA and CDR2 is SQIVND. Counted from cysteine to phenylalanine, this CDR3 has 17 amino acids. Left in the record is the CDR3 DNA by itself, 51 bases read in frame from the first base. In light of the paper, this sample's time point label describes: baseline before oral tofacitinib. Lesional scalp punch biopsies and peripheral blood were obtained from alopecia areata patients. After PBMCs were isolated by density centrifugation and stained for CD3, CD4 and CD8, a FACSAria was used to sort CD4+ and CD8+ T cells. Libraries were made using the immunoSEQ multiplex PCR assay. RNA was extracted from all samples and reverse transcribed into cDNA, which served as template for TCR sequencing. First-strand cDNA was synthesized with SuperScript III using a 2:1 mix of oligo-dT and random hexamers. A synthetic immune receptor repertoire was used to gauge amplification bias, and whatever bias remained was removed computationally. In the source study's methods: Raw reads were preprocessed for error removal, and CDR3 was defined according to IMGT conventions as running from the conserved cysteine to phenylalanine. Clonality was computed as 1 minus the Shannon entropy, with the entropy normalized by log2 of the number of productive unique TCRs. CD4 or CD8 identity of scalp clones was inferred by cross-referencing scalp TCRbeta sequences with sorted blood CD4 and CD8 repertoires. Entries here come from immuneACCESS through TCRdb and include only in-frame sequences with V and J called. Some clones fail to appear in such tables; in the studies checked, an unresolved V gene covers under half of the shortfall, and the cause of the remainder is unknown. V, J and clone size are taken as reported in that table, and D and trimming were inferred from the DNA itself. The table for this sample lists 100,000 to 150,000 clones; around 50% of them were counted only once. 4.5% to 5.5% of the sample is held by the ten biggest clonotypes.

This record belongs to a study of CD8+ T cells in alopecia areata (dated by TCRdb to the late 2010s). Broadly, across the study: Treated patients were enrolled in an open-label pilot trial of oral tofacitinib, 5 to 10 mg twice daily, for moderate-to-severe alopecia areata. Patients received tofacitinib for 6 to 18 months and were then followed off drug for 6 months to check for delayed response and recurrence. To study T cell clonal expansion in alopecia areata, the researchers applied high-throughput TCRbeta sequencing to both the C3H/HeJ mouse model and human patients. In humans, TCRbeta sequencing was performed on scalp tissue and on sorted CD4+ and CD8+ peripheral blood T cells from healthy controls and from patients with patchy or totalis/universalis alopecia areata. Patients on tofacitinib were biopsied at baseline and after 4 and 24 weeks of treatment, and several of the patients also had a later scalp biopsy. Scalp clonality was compared across normal scalp (n=4), patchy alopecia areata scalp (n=8), and alopecia totalis/universalis scalp (n=8). The RNA source kit depended on sample type: the PAXgene miRNA kit for fixed scalp, the miRNeasy kit for PBMCs, and the RNeasy kit for mouse skin. immunoSEQ multiplex PCR using 35 Vbeta forward primers and 13 Jbeta reverse primers was used to amplify TCRbeta CDR3 regions.

Paper-wide results and their limitations: Compared with mice, TCR sequences shared between patients were less clear, possibly partly because of HLA diversity across the patient population. Scalp TCR repertoire analysis is complicated because resident alphabeta T cells in normal human skin are also sequenced, whereas mouse skin is dominated by gammadelta T cells. Compared with normal scalp, lesional scalp, particularly in alopecia totalis/universalis, had higher clonality and more expanded CD8+ clones, which suggests antigenic drive.

The V and J genes are TRBV19 and TRBJ2-2; TRBD2 aligns with 10 central bases. The receptor was derived from a human donor with alopecia areata. Sequenced material: CD4+ T cells sorted from blood, taken at week 0. The CDR3 region: CASLGLAGASNTGELFF. The sequenced DNA: TGTGCCAGTTTAGGGCTAGCGGGAGCCTCGAACACCGGGGAGCTGTTTTTT.